The clone carrying this T cell receptor beta chain showed up many times. Its specificity is not known. Time point meaning: pre-sensitization, week 0. The treatment is: therapeutic diphenylcyclopropenone sensitization with weekly scalp DPC. Alopecia patients, 18 to 70 years old and DPC-suitable, served as donors. During construction of the library, unique molecular identifiers were attached to individual cDNA molecules for quantitative, reproducible TCR counting. TCRdb ran MiXCR on the RACE reads and lists one entry per CDR3 protein. The data show some 360,000 distinct CDR3 sequences, with roughly 5.3% seen just once and 2.5% to 3% held by the top ten. Germline CDR1 is MDHEN and CDR2 is SYDVKM. The CDR3 is made up of 18 amino acids. With 4 bases clipped from V and 0 bases from J, the junction kept 11 bases outside the gene matches. The data belong to a study of human T cells and chemical hapten exposure. Overall study context: Across the whole study, which lasted around 26 weeks, patients were given diphenylcyclopropenone on the scalp once a week. Findings of the study overall: Following DPC sensitization, TCRs present above 1 in 1000 frequency showed no change.

The sample consisted of whole blood, taken in connection with sensitization to the hapten diphenylcyclopropenone (DPC). The clonotype was recovered from a woman aged 45 to 65 with alopecia areata. Some clones in this sample may be carry-over from other donors' samples. The chain couples TRBV28 to TRBJ2-2, with 7 bases identical to TRBD2. The CDR3 reads CASSSYLAGLANTGELFF. The CDR3 bases are TGTGCCAGCAGTTCCTATCTCGCCGGACTAGCGAACACCGGGGAGCTGTTTTTT. Based on the CDR3 plus reference TRBV28 and TRBJ2-2, the full variable domain is DVKVTQSSRYLVKRTGEKVFLECVQDMDHENMFWYRQDPGLGLRLIYFSYDVKMKEKGDIPEGYSVSREKKERFSLILESASTNQTSMYLCASSSYLAGLANTGELFFGEGSRLTVL.